A single sample is the source of the 25 T cell receptor beta chains below, sequenced in a study of blood T cell repertoires in COVID-19. Repertoires were generated with immunoSEQ multiplex PCR, while TCRdb's copy carries only in-frame clones and drops some. The sample includes 200,000 to 250,000 clones, 88% of them seen just once. Material: peripheral blood. The receptors originated from a man younger than 35 with active or convalescent COVID-19.

V gene TRBV30 combines with J gene TRBJ1-5; no clear D. CDR3 length equals 14 residues. The ends were cut back, 3 bases at V and 3 bases at J, with 12 bases in the middle. Germline V gene sequence: CDR1 GTSNPN, CDR2 SVGIG (reference sequence). This CDR3 reads CAWRGGAPNQPQHF. The DNA for the CDR3 is TGTGCCTGGAGGGGAGGAGCCCCCAATCAGCCCCAGCATTTT.

The chain employs TRBV7-9 and TRBJ2-2; 12 positions match TRBD2. Germline V gene sequence: CDR1 SEHNR, CDR2 FQNEAQ (reference sequence). After removal of 5 bases from V and 5 bases from J, the junction contained 6 bases not matched to a gene. The CDR3 has 16 residues. The CDR3 bases are TGTGCCAGCAGCCCCAGGACTAGCGGGGTGACCGGGGAGCTGTTTTTT. Protein sequence: CASSPRTSGVTGELFF. The full variable domain, its missing parts supplied by reference TRBV7-9 and TRBJ2-2, is DTGVSQNPRHKITKRGQNVTFRCDPISEHNRLYWYRQTLGQGPEFLTYFQNEAQLEKSRLLSDRFSAERPKGSFSTLEIQRTEQGDSAMYLCASSPRTSGVTGELFFGEGSRLTVL.

J is TRBJ2-1 and V is TRBV7-9; no clear D. The CDR3 consists of 10 residues. With 8 bases removed from V and 6 bases from J, the gap between germline ends came to 5 bases. Germline V gives CDR1 SEHNR, CDR2 FQNEAQ (reference sequence). The CDR3 here is CASASNEQFF. The CDR3 coding sequence is TGTGCCAGCGCTAGCAATGAGCAGTTCTTC. The full variable domain, with the rest looked up from reference TRBV7-9 and TRBJ2-1, is DTGVSQNPRHKITKRGQNVTFRCDPISEHNRLYWYRQTLGQGPEFLTYFQNEAQLEKSRLLSDRFSAERPKGSFSTLEIQRTEQGDSAMYLCASASNEQFFGPGTRLTVL.

Only a few counts were recorded for this clone. The gene calls are TRBV6-4 and TRBJ2-5; 14 nucleotides match TRBD2. CDR1 and CDR2 from the germline V gene are MRHNA and SNTAGT. V gave up 9 bases and J gave up 5 bases; unmatched junction bases: 11. The CDR3 length is 16 residues. CDR3 coding DNA: TGTGCCAGGGGACTAGCGGGGGCCTGTTCCATCGAGACCCAGTACTTC. Protein: CARGLAGACSIETQYF.

This clone was counted a few times. Additional DNA sequences in this sample encode the identical CDR3. This chain joins TRBV5-1 and TRBJ2-3, with 8 nucleotides matching TRBD2. Germline loops: CDR1 SGHRS, CDR2 YFSETQ. The CDR3 loop spans 16 amino acids. Trimming removed 0 bases from V and 2 bases from J; junction bases left unmatched: 5. For the CDR3, the DNA is TGCGCCAGCAGCTTGGGAAGTAGCGGGAACACAGATACGCAGTATTTT. Protein: CASSLGSSGNTDTQYF.

The table lists this clone with a few counts. The same CDR3 also results from other DNA sequences found in this sample. The chain recombines TRBV27 with TRBJ2-1; 12 bases align to TRBD2. Trimming removed 4 bases from V and 7 bases from J; junction bases left unmatched: 5. The length of the CDR3 is 15 residues. Germline V gene sequence: CDR1 MNHEY, CDR2 SMNVEV (reference sequence). The CDR3 sequence is CASSSLAGGGNEQFF. The DNA for the CDR3 is TGTGCCAGCAGTTCACTAGCGGGAGGCGGTAATGAGCAGTTCTTC.

This chain connects TRBV13 to TRBJ2-1; 9 bases fit TRBD2. The CDR3 totals 14 residues. V was clipped by 5 bases and J by 10 bases; unmatched bases: 9. From germline, CDR1 is PRHDT and CDR2 FYEKMQ (reference sequence). This CDR3 reads CASSPRTSVWEQFF. DNA for the CDR3: TGTGCCAGCAGCCCCCGGACTAGCGTATGGGAGCAGTTCTTC.

This chain joins TRBV27 and TRBJ1-1, with 11 bases lining up with TRBD1. V trimming: 3 bases; J trimming: 0 bases; junction bases outside the gene matches: 3. Germline CDR1 and CDR2: MNHEY and SMNVEV (reference sequence). The CDR3 spans 16 residues. The CDR3 region has the DNA TGTGCCAGCAGTTTGTCGGGACAGGGGGTGAACACTGAAGCTTTCTTT. Encoded protein: CASSLSGQGVNTEAFF.

The chain joins TRBV27 to TRBJ2-1, with a possible D match to TRBD2 (6 bases). CDR1 is MNHEY, CDR2 SMNVEV, per germline (reference sequence). The CDR3 covers 21 residues. V was clipped by 6 bases and J by 0 bases, with 30 bases between them. The CDR3 region is CASSRKFSPLITTSSYNEQFF. The DNA for the CDR3 is TGTGCCAGCAGCAGAAAATTTTCACCCCTTATTACGACTAGCTCCTACAATGAGCAGTTCTTC.

This rearrangement joins TRBV6-4 to TRBJ2-2; maybe TRBD1 (6 bases). Trimming pared 4 bases from V and 5 bases from J, leaving 14 bases between. The CDR3 has 15 amino acids. Germline V gives CDR1 MRHNA, CDR2 SNTAGT. Written as DNA, the CDR3 is TGTGCCAGCAGTGCGAAGGGGGATGGAACCGGGGAGCTGTTTTTT. Its translation: CASSAKGDGTGELFF.

CDR3 sequence: CASSQDQGLGSGNTIYF. As DNA, the CDR3 is TGTGCCAGCAGCCAAGATCAGGGCTTGGGCTCTGGAAACACCATATATTTT. The genes are TRBV3-1 (or the pseudogene TRBV3-2) and TRBJ1-3; D might be TRBD1 (5 bases). The CDR3 spans 17 residues. From germline, CDR1 is LGHDT and CDR2 YNNKEL (reference sequence). Trimming left V 0 bases short and J 0 bases short, with 12 bases between.

The V gene is TRBV19, the J gene TRBJ2-2, with TRBD2 matching 8 bases. From germline, CDR1 is LNHDA and CDR2 SQIVND (reference sequence). The CDR3 runs to 15 residues. V lost 3 bases and J lost 4; bases outside the gene matches: 4. The CDR3 sequence is CASSISGRATGELFF. In DNA form, the CDR3 reads TGTGCCAGTAGTATCTCCGGGAGGGCCACCGGGGAGCTGTTTTTT.

The V and J genes are TRBV4-2 and TRBJ1-3; D is ambiguous. V was cut by 0 bases and J by 3 bases, with 12 bases left in between. The CDR3 spans 16 residues. Germline V CDR1 and CDR2: LGHNA, YNFKEQ. CDR3 DNA sequence: TGTGCCAGCAGCCAAGATGGAGGAGGGTTTGGAAACACCATATATTTT. This sequence encodes CASSQDGGGFGNTIYF.

In this sample, this clone turned up once. The chain recombines TRBV9 with TRBJ2-3; 11 nucleotides match TRBD1. There are 20 residues in the CDR3. Germline lookup yields CDR1 SGDLS and CDR2 YYNGEE. Trimming at V came to 0 bases and at J to 4 bases, leaving 16 bases not matched to a gene. The CDR3, as DNA: TGTGCCAGCAGCGTAGGAACTTTTAAGGACAGGGGGCAATGGGCAGATACGCAGTATTTT. Protein product: CASSVGTFKDRGQWADTQYF.

This clone was found once. The J gene is TRBJ2-1, the V gene TRBV7-8; TRBD2 is a possible D gene (6 bases). This CDR3 region has 17 residues. Germline V gene lookup returns CDR1 SGHVS and CDR2 FQNEAQ. V shed 0 bases and J shed 10 bases, with 22 bases lying between them. The DNA for the CDR3 is TGTGCCAGCAGCTTAGCGCTATCGGGGCGGGGCCCGAGGGAGCAGTTCTTC. This sequence encodes CASSLALSGRGPREQFF.

In the case of this clone: One junction end does not reproduce the germline sequence, and a read error may be involved. The chain recombines TRBV19 with TRBJ1-5; D call uncertain. Germline values: CDR1 LNHDA, CDR2 SQIVND (reference sequence). This CDR3 contains 13 residues. In nucleotides, the CDR3 is TGTGCCAGTAGTCTAGACCGGTCTGGGCCCCAGCATTTT. It encodes CASSLDRSGPQHF. Full variable domain (outside the CDR3, taken from reference TRBV19 and TRBJ1-5): DGGITQSPKYLFRKEGQNVTLSCEQNLNHDAMYWYRQDPGQGLRLIYYSQIVNDFQKGDIAEGYSVSREKKESFPLTVTSAQKNPTAFYLCASSLDRSGPQHFGDGTRLSIL.

This chain joins TRBV18 and TRBJ1-6, with D unclear. Per germline, CDR1 KGHSH and CDR2 LQKENI. V was cut by 8 bases and J by 10 bases, with 12 bases left in between. CDR3 length equals 12 residues. The CDR3 region has the DNA TGTGCCAGCAAGGCGCGCGGATCACCCCTCCACTTT. The encoded protein is CASKARGSPLHF.

The chain uses TRBV7-9 and TRBJ1-3, with D maybe TRBD1 (5 bases). V dropped 1 base and J dropped 4 bases, with 11 bases sitting between them. The CDR3 consists of 15 residues. Germline values: CDR1 SEHNR, CDR2 FQNEAQ (reference sequence). The CDR3 is CASSLEGAQGNTIYF. CDR3 DNA: TGTGCCAGCAGCTTAGAAGGGGCCCAAGGAAACACCATATATTTT.

The V call is TRBV7-9, the J call TRBJ1-2; D is ambiguous. This CDR3 spans 12 amino acids. CDR1 is SEHNR, CDR2 FQNEAQ, per germline (reference sequence). Trimming took 1 base from V and 8 from J, leaving 8 bases between them. In DNA, the CDR3 is TGTGCCAGCAGCTTAGGGTACCAGGGCTACACCTTC. Translated, it gives CASSLGYQGYTF.

This chain links TRBV7-3 with TRBJ2-2; TRBD1 matches at 7 bases. Losses at the gene ends were 5 bases for V and 0 bases for J; bases not matched to a gene: 3. This CDR3 has 15 amino acids. The V gene's germline CDR1 is SGHTA and CDR2 FQGTGA. The CDR3, as DNA: TGTGCCAGCAGCACCGGGACAGCGAACACCGGGGAGCTGTTTTTT. This codes for CASSTGTANTGELFF.

The genes are TRBV15 and TRBJ1-1; TRBD1 matches 9 bases. The germline gives CDR1 LNHNV, CDR2 YYDKDF (reference sequence). This CDR3 has 14 residues. The ends lost 5 bases at V and 4 bases at J; junction bases unmatched: 5. The CDR3 DNA follows: TGTGCCACCAGCTCCTTACAGGGGGCCACTGAAGCTTTCTTT. Translation gives CATSSLQGATEAFF.

This rearrangement joins TRBV19 to TRBJ1-2; the D gene is possibly TRBD1 (6 bases). CDR3 length: 15 amino acids. V lost 5 bases and J lost 4, with 17 bases in between. Per the germline V gene, CDR1 is LNHDA and CDR2 is SQIVND (reference sequence). DNA for the CDR3: TGTGCCAGTAGTGCTGCTCGGACAGTCGGCTATGGCTACACCTTC. Its translation is CASSAARTVGYGYTF. The variable domain in full, completed from reference TRBV19 and TRBJ1-2, reads DGGITQSPKYLFRKEGQNVTLSCEQNLNHDAMYWYRQDPGQGLRLIYYSQIVNDFQKGDIAEGYSVSREKKESFPLTVTSAQKNPTAFYLCASSAARTVGYGYTFGSGTRLTVV.

V usage is TRBV15 and J usage is TRBJ1-5; 12 positions match TRBD1. Trimming cost V 5 bases and J 5 bases; bases outside gene matches: 7. Germline assignment: CDR1 LNHNV and CDR2 YYDKDF (reference sequence). The length of the CDR3 is 16 residues. In DNA, the CDR3 is TGTGCCACCAGCCAGCGGGACAGGGGGCTACATCAGCCCCAGCATTTT. Translating it yields CATSQRDRGLHQPQHF.

The genes are TRBV7-2 and TRBJ1-2, with a weak D call TRBD1 (6 bases). This CDR3 region has 14 residues. The germline gives CDR1 SGHTA, CDR2 FQGNSA. Trimming stripped 6 bases from V and 6 bases from J, with 17 bases between. The CDR3 DNA follows: TGTGCCAGCAGAACTTCCCGGGACAAGAATGGCTACACCTTC. Amino acid sequence: CASRTSRDKNGYTF.

CDR3 amino acids: CASSPGTSPGEQYF. The CDR3, as DNA: TGCGCCAGCAGCCCAGGGACTAGCCCCGGGGAGCAGTACTTC. This chain uses TRBV5-1 with TRBJ2-7, with TRBD2 identical over 9 bases. The CDR3 has 14 residues. With V trimmed by 4 bases and J by 7 bases, 9 bases remained unmatched. Per the germline V gene, CDR1 is SGHRS and CDR2 is YFSETQ.